The present T cell receptor (beta chain) was sequenced within a study of response to subunit inactivated influenza vaccine. MiXCR, applied by TCRdb to the RT-PCR reads, yields one record per CDR3 protein. The repertoire holds 530,000 or so distinct CDR3 sequences, with about 14% as singletons. The clonotype was recovered from a man aged 50 or older who received an inactivated influenza vaccine. The material sequenced was PBMCs from blood, taken about 13 days after vaccination.

CDR3 bases: TGTGCCAGCAGTTTATTTCAGGGGGCAAGGAATGAGCAGTTCTTC. Translation gives CASSLFQGARNEQFF. V is TRBV28 and J is TRBJ2-1; 8 nucleotides agree with TRBD1. The CDR3 totals 15 residues. Germline V CDR1 and CDR2: MDHEN, SYDVKM. The V gene end was trimmed by 1 base and the J gene end by 7 bases; junction bases not matched to a gene: 6.